The 21 T cell receptor beta chains below come from one sample, sequenced in a study of cytomegalovirus exposure and HLA in healthy donors. PCR employed 60 Vbeta and 13 Jbeta primers. Method: immunoSEQ multiplex PCR; TCRdb's copy keeps in-frame clones and lacks some. The top ten clones hold 1.5% to 2% of a sample with around 200,000 clones, around 79% of them seen once. Material: PBMCs. These receptors all stem from a man in his late teens or twenties in good health and CMV-seronegative.

The J gene is TRBJ2-7, the V gene TRBV9, with 12 bases matching TRBD1. Germline V gene data show CDR1 as SGDLS and CDR2 as YYNGEE. The CDR3 runs to 16 residues. The V gene end was trimmed by 2 bases and the J gene end by 4 bases; junction bases not matched to a gene: 7. The CDR3 region is CASSVAGTGGTYEQYF. The CDR3 DNA reads TGTGCCAGCAGCGTGGCCGGGACAGGGGGCACTTACGAGCAGTACTTC.

The J gene is TRBJ1-2, the V gene TRBV12-5; D not certain. Germline CDR1 is LGHNT and CDR2 is FRNRAP. The CDR3 contains 12 residues. With 0 bases removed from V and 11 bases from J, the gap between germline ends came to 10 bases. The CDR3 protein is CASGLVPEEYTF. CDR3 bases: TGTGCTAGTGGTTTGGTACCTGAGGAGTACACCTTC.

The DNA of the CDR3 is TGTGCCAGCAGCTATGGGCCGGGTCTAGCGGGGAGCACAGATACGCAGTATTTT. Its protein product is CASSYGPGLAGSTDTQYF. This sequence joins TRBV7-9 and TRBJ2-3, with 9 bases aligning to TRBD2. V was pared by 4 bases and J by 0 bases, with 11 bases of the junction left unmatched. This CDR3 is built from 18 residues. Germline CDR1 is SEHNR and CDR2 is FQNEAQ (reference sequence). Full variable domain (outside the CDR3, taken from reference TRBV7-9 and TRBJ2-3): DTGVSQNPRHKITKRGQNVTFRCDPISEHNRLYWYRQTLGQGPEFLTYFQNEAQLEKSRLLSDRFSAERPKGSFSTLEIQRTEQGDSAMYLCASSYGPGLAGSTDTQYFGPGTRLTVL.

This chain connects TRBV7-6 to TRBJ1-6; the match to TRBD1 covers 7 bases. V was clipped by 5 bases and J by 5 bases; unmatched bases: 6. This CDR3 contains 15 residues. CDR1 is SGHVS and CDR2 is FNYEAQ in the germline V gene. As DNA, the CDR3 is TGTGCCAGCAGCCCCCAGGGACAGAATAATTCACCCCTCCACTTT. Its protein product is CASSPQGQNNSPLHF.

This chain joins TRBV5-4 and TRBJ1-4, with a possible D match to TRBD1 (5 bases). This CDR3 region has 15 residues. Per germline, CDR1 SGHNT and CDR2 YYREEE (reference sequence). V lost 5 bases and J lost 1, with 12 bases in between. This chain's CDR3 is CASSEAGITNEKLFF. For the CDR3, the DNA is TGTGCCAGCAGTGAGGCAGGGATAACTAATGAAAAACTGTTTTTT.

The V gene is TRBV5-6, the J gene TRBJ1-5; D possibly corresponds to TRBD1 (6 bases). The CDR3 has 16 amino acids. The V gene's germline CDR1 is SGHDT and CDR2 YYEEEE. V lost 2 bases to trimming and J lost 5 bases, with 17 bases between them. The CDR3 region is CASSFYQDSPDQPQHF. The CDR3 DNA reads TGTGCCAGCAGCTTTTATCAGGACAGCCCGGATCAGCCCCAGCATTTT.

V gene TRBV5-8 combines with J gene TRBJ1-1; TRBD1 matches 7 bases. The germline V gene encodes CDR1 SGHTS and CDR2 YDEGEE. This CDR3 is built from 15 residues. V shed 3 bases, J shed 0 bases, and the junction held 5 bases outside the gene matches. The CDR3, as DNA: TGTGCCAGCAGCTCGGGACAGCGTGTGAACACTGAAGCTTTCTTT. Protein: CASSSGQRVNTEAFF.

The CDR3 DNA sequence: TGTGCCAGCAGTCAGACAGGGGGGTCCTACAATGAGCAGTTCTTC. Amino acid sequence: CASSQTGGSYNEQFF. The chain recombines TRBV2 with TRBJ2-1; 9 bases agree with TRBD1. The germline V gene has CDR1 SNHLY and CDR2 FYNNEI. CDR3 length: 15 residues. J gave up 1 base and V 5 bases, and 3 bases lay outside the gene matches.

In this sample, this clone turned up a few times. This chain uses TRBV5-1 with TRBJ1-6; a weak D match, TRBD1 (5 bases). Trimming removed 1 base at V and 0 bases at J, with 8 bases between. Per the germline V gene, CDR1 is SGHRS and CDR2 is YFSETQ. The CDR3 has 16 amino acids. CDR3 residues: CASSLIGGSYNSPLHF. CDR3 bases: TGCGCCAGCAGCTTGATCGGGGGCTCCTATAATTCACCCCTCCACTTT.

This chain uses TRBV18 with TRBJ2-2; possibly TRBD2 for D (5 bases). Trimming pared 3 bases from V and 0 bases from J, leaving 11 bases between. In germline, CDR1 is KGHSH, CDR2 LQKENI. There are 16 residues in the CDR3. The CDR3 region is CASSPLALTNTGELFF. Written as DNA, the CDR3 is TGTGCCAGCTCACCTTTAGCGCTTACGAACACCGGGGAGCTGTTTTTT.

This clone was seen more than once but under ten times. The V and J genes are TRBV7-6 and TRBJ1-3, with 8 bases lining up with TRBD1. V lost 0 bases and J lost 4; bases outside the gene matches: 8. The CDR3 sequence is 17 residues long. From germline, CDR1 is SGHVS and CDR2 FNYEAQ. This CDR3 is CASSLAPETGVGNTIYF. The CDR3 nucleotides are TGTGCCAGCAGCTTAGCGCCCGAGACAGGGGTCGGAAACACCATATATTTT.

As DNA, the CDR3 is TGTGCCAGCAGTGGGGACAGGCGTGGGGAAAAACTGTTTTTT. Translating gives CASSGDRRGEKLFF. This chain links TRBV6-5 with TRBJ1-4; 8 nucleotides match TRBD1. The V gene's germline CDR1 is MNHEY and CDR2 SVGAGI. Unmatched junction bases numbered 7, after V lost 5 bases and J lost 8 bases. The CDR3 runs 14 residues.

A few counts support this clone. This chain connects TRBV25-1 to TRBJ2-7, with 9 bases aligning to TRBD2. V dropped 4 bases and J dropped 5; count of bases not matched to a gene: 18. This CDR3 is 18 amino acids long. CDR1 and CDR2 (germline): MGHDK, SYGVNS. The CDR3 sequence: CASSVFSGSVSLQHEQYF. In nucleotides, the CDR3 is TGTGCCAGCAGTGTCTTTAGCGGGAGCGTCTCCCTCCAACACGAGCAGTACTTC.

CDR3 DNA: TGTGCCAGCAGCGTGATGGGACAGCTGAACACTGAAGCTTTCTTT. It specifies CASSVMGQLNTEAFF. This rearrangement joins TRBV9 to TRBJ1-1, with 7 bases identical to TRBD1. This CDR3 has 15 amino acids. Germline V gene data show CDR1 as SGDLS and CDR2 as YYNGEE. With V trimmed by 2 bases and J by 0 bases, 4 bases remained unmatched.

The genes are TRBV7-9 and TRBJ1-1, with 8 positions matching TRBD1. V lost 10 bases and J lost 6; bases outside the gene matches: 16. The length of the CDR3 is 15 residues. CDR1 is SEHNR and CDR2 is FQNEAQ in the germline V gene (reference sequence). CDR3 in amino acids: CAILDRDRYSPEAFF. The CDR3 nucleotides read TGTGCCATCCTAGACCGGGACAGGTATTCACCTGAAGCTTTCTTT.

This chain uses TRBV30 with TRBJ1-5, with 8 bases lining up with TRBD1. This CDR3 region has 13 residues. Germline CDR1 reads GTSNPN; CDR2 reads SVGIG (reference sequence). Trimming cost V 5 bases and J 1 base; bases outside gene matches: 1. The CDR3 DNA reads TGTGCCTGGGGACAGGGAAGCAATCAGCCCCAGCATTTT. Amino acid sequence: CAWGQGSNQPQHF.

This rearrangement joins TRBV19 to TRBJ1-5, with D maybe TRBD1 (5 bases). V was clipped by 1 base and J by 6 bases, with 19 bases between them. The CDR3 loop spans 17 amino acids. CDR1 and CDR2 (germline): LNHDA, SQIVND (reference sequence). The CDR3 is CASSIGWVWGGSQPQHF. The DNA of the CDR3 is TGTGCCAGTAGTATAGGCTGGGTCTGGGGGGGTAGTCAGCCCCAGCATTTT.

The V and J genes are TRBV2 and TRBJ2-1, with TRBD2 matching 9 bases. From germline, CDR1 is SNHLY and CDR2 FYNNEI. CDR3 length: 15 residues. Unmatched junction bases numbered 8, after V lost 4 bases and J lost 7 bases. Written as DNA, the CDR3 is TGTGCCAGCAGTGTAAATTGGGCGGGGGGGAATGAGCAGTTCTTC. This translates into CASSVNWAGGNEQFF.

The V and J genes are TRBV2 and TRBJ1-5, with TRBD1 identical over 8 bases. The ends lost 7 bases at V and 2 bases at J; junction bases unmatched: 19. The CDR3 consists of 19 residues. The germline V gene has CDR1 SNHLY and CDR2 FYNNEI. CDR3 sequence reads: CASTPEEGQVEGRNQPQHF. CDR3 nucleotide sequence: TGTGCCAGCACCCCTGAGGAGGGACAGGTAGAGGGTCGCAATCAGCCCCAGCATTTT. The variable domain in full, completed from reference TRBV2 and TRBJ1-5, reads EPEVTQTPSHQVTQMGQEVILRCVPISNHLYFYWYRQILGQKVEFLVSFYNNEISEKSEIFDDQFSVERPDGSNFTLKIRSTKLEDSAMYFCASTPEEGQVEGRNQPQHFGDGTRLSIL.

Notes on this clone: A read error may produce the germline difference seen at one junction end. CDR3 in amino acids: CASSYSRGPAFF. In nucleotides, the CDR3 is TGTGCCAGCAGTTACTCGAGGGGGCCAGCTTTCTTT. The chain links TRBV6-4 to TRBJ1-1; 7 bases map to TRBD1. CDR3 length: 12 amino acids. Per germline, CDR1 MRHNA and CDR2 SNTAGT.

This chain uses TRBV5-6 with TRBJ1-5, with 8 bases that match TRBD1. Germline V gene sequence: CDR1 SGHDT, CDR2 YYEEEE. With 0 bases clipped from V and 3 bases from J, the junction kept 5 bases outside the gene matches. The CDR3 runs to 16 residues. The CDR3 DNA reads as TGTGCCAGCAGCTTGGGAGGACAGGGACTCAATCAGCCCCAGCATTTT. Translating gives CASSLGGQGLNQPQHF.